These 22 T cell receptor beta chains originate from one sample sequenced in a study of radiotherapy plus CTLA-4 blockade in lung cancer. The protocol was immunoSEQ multiplex PCR, while the TCRdb copy is restricted to in-frame clones and leaves out a portion. The sample has about 88,000 clones; about two thirds are singletons. Sequences were derived from peripheral blood, sampled from a patient treated with radiotherapy plus ipilimumab. All receptors come from a human donor with non-small cell lung cancer that progressed on radiotherapy plus ipilimumab.

The chain links TRBV27 to TRBJ1-1; 8 bases fit TRBD1. CDR1 and CDR2 (germline): MNHEY, SMNVEV (reference sequence). The CDR3 spans 14 residues. With 4 bases clipped from V and 3 bases from J, the junction kept 4 bases outside the gene matches. CDR3 in amino acids: CASSYYRGDTEAFF. The CDR3 nucleotides are TGTGCCAGCAGTTACTACAGGGGGGACACTGAAGCTTTCTTT.

About this clone itself: This sample includes further DNA sequences coding for the same CDR3. The rearrangement links TRBV7-9 to TRBJ2-5; no firm D call. V shed 1 base and J shed 4 bases, with 4 bases lying between them. The CDR3 sequence is 12 residues long. Germline V CDR1 and CDR2: SEHNR, FQNEAQ (reference sequence). The CDR3 spells CASSLVRETQYF. In DNA, the CDR3 is TGTGCCAGCAGCTTAGTAAGAGAGACCCAGTACTTC. The full variable domain, rest sourced from reference TRBV7-9 and TRBJ2-5, is DTGVSQNPRHKITKRGQNVTFRCDPISEHNRLYWYRQTLGQGPEFLTYFQNEAQLEKSRLLSDRFSAERPKGSFSTLEIQRTEQGDSAMYLCASSLVRETQYFGPGTRLLVL.

This clone has only one observation. This sequence joins TRBV11-2 and TRBJ2-7; 8 bases align to TRBD2. This CDR3 has 17 amino acids. J gave up 4 bases and V 5 bases, and 16 bases lay outside the gene matches. Germline lookup yields CDR1 SGHAT and CDR2 FQNNGV. The DNA for the CDR3 is TGTGCCAGCAGCCGCCAGCTGATAGCGGGGTTACTATACGAGCAGTACTTC. It is translated as CASSRQLIAGLLYEQYF.

This chain joins TRBV5-1 and TRBJ2-1; weak D call: TRBD2 (5 bases). The CDR3 spans 14 residues. Looked up from germline, CDR1 is SGHRS and CDR2 is YFSETQ. The ends were cut back, 5 bases at V and 8 bases at J, with 17 bases in the middle. For the CDR3, the DNA is TGCGCCAGCAGTGGACTGGGGATTTTGGATGAGCAGTTCTTC. Encoded protein: CASSGLGILDEQFF.

The chain employs TRBV7-9 and TRBJ2-7; TRBD1 matches at 7 bases. This CDR3 contains 13 residues. Germline-derived CDR1 and CDR2 are SEHNR and FQNEAQ (reference sequence). V was pared by 6 bases and J by 4 bases, with 6 bases of the junction left unmatched. The CDR3 DNA follows: TGTGCCAGCAGACCGGGGACAGCATACGAGCAGTACTTC. The encoded protein is CASRPGTAYEQYF.

The V call is TRBV6-5, the J call TRBJ2-1; D remains ambiguous. V lost 7 bases and J 9 bases, leaving 16 bases between the germline ends. CDR1 is MNHEY, CDR2 SVGAGI, per germline. The CDR3 contains 13 residues. The CDR3 DNA reads as TGTGCCAGCAACCCCCGGCGGCTCGGTGAGCAGTTCTTC. Translation gives CASNPRRLGEQFF.

This clone was seen a handful of times. The genes are TRBV4-2 and TRBJ2-3, with D perhaps matching TRBD2 (5 bases). The V gene lost 1 base and the J gene lost 9 bases, with 23 bases spanning the gap. This CDR3 has 17 amino acids. CDR1 LGHNA and CDR2 YNFKEQ come from the germline V gene. The CDR3 sequence is CASSQGSAELVTLTQYF. Written as DNA, the CDR3 is TGTGCCAGCAGCCAAGGCTCGGCGGAACTAGTAACTCTGACGCAGTATTTT.

V and J are TRBV6-1 and TRBJ2-2; D gene unclear. Trimming cost V 3 bases and J 4 bases, with 12 bases left between them. The CDR3 spans 15 residues. Germline V gene lookup returns CDR1 MNHNS and CDR2 SASEGT. The CDR3 loop is CASSDFEEPTGELFF. CDR3 nucleotide sequence: TGTGCCAGCAGTGATTTTGAAGAACCCACCGGGGAGCTGTTTTTT.

The V call is TRBV28, the J call TRBJ2-3; 7 bases fit TRBD1. The germline gives CDR1 MDHEN, CDR2 SYDVKM. CDR3 size: 13 residues. V was clipped by 8 bases and J by 0 bases; unmatched bases: 2. CDR3: CASRDSSTDTQYF. CDR3 nucleotides: TGTGCCAGCCGGGACAGCAGCACAGATACGCAGTATTTT.

This clone was detected only a few times. The chain combines TRBV4-3 with TRBJ1-5; no definite D call. Trimming cost V 0 bases and J 0 bases, with 6 bases left between them. The CDR3 is 15 amino acids. The germline V gene encodes CDR1 LGHNA and CDR2 YSLEER. CDR3 sequence (DNA): TGCGCCAGCAGCCAAGATCGAGGTAGCAATCAGCCCCAGCATTTT. Its translation is CASSQDRGSNQPQHF.

The CDR3 DNA sequence: TGTGCCAGCAGCTCTCGAGTCCTAACCTACGAGCAGTACTTC. It encodes CASSSRVLTYEQYF. The genes are TRBV5-5 and TRBJ2-7; D not certain. Germline assignment: CDR1 SGHKS and CDR2 YYEKEE (reference sequence). The CDR3 runs 14 residues. The V gene lost 3 bases and the J gene lost 2 bases, with 12 bases spanning the gap.

The chain joins TRBV9 to TRBJ1-2, with D unclear. V was trimmed by 0 bases and J by 5 bases, leaving 14 bases between them. Germline assignment: CDR1 SGDLS and CDR2 YYNGEE. CDR3 size: 15 residues. The CDR3 loop is CASSVVAAFPYGYTF. The CDR3, as DNA: TGTGCCAGCAGCGTAGTTGCGGCCTTTCCTTATGGCTACACCTTC.

The chain uses TRBV7-3 and TRBJ2-1, with 8 bases matching TRBD2. This CDR3 has 13 residues. Germline V gene data show CDR1 as SGHTA and CDR2 as FQGTGA. Trimming took 8 bases from V and 7 from J; bases not matched to a gene: 7. CDR3 residues: CASGSGSVNEQFF. The CDR3 DNA reads TGTGCCAGCGGCAGCGGGAGTGTTAATGAGCAGTTCTTC.

This clone is a singleton in its sample. The V and J genes are TRBV4-3 and TRBJ2-6, with D possibly TRBD2 on 7 matching bases. Germline V gene data show CDR1 as LGHNA and CDR2 as YSLEER. This CDR3 is built from 15 residues. V was shortened by 4 bases and J by 2 bases, with 9 bases between the two germline ends. The CDR3 sequence: CASSLGGPGANVLTF. The CDR3 nucleotides are TGCGCCAGCAGCCTCGGGGGGCCTGGGGCCAACGTCCTGACTTTC.

The CDR3 sequence is CASSPGHYGYTF. For the CDR3, the DNA is TGTGCCAGCAGTCCCGGACACTATGGCTACACCTTC. The chain uses TRBV6-5 and TRBJ1-2; unclear D gene. This CDR3 has 12 amino acids. The germline V gene encodes CDR1 MNHEY and CDR2 SVGAGI. The V end lost 5 bases, the J end lost 3 bases, and 7 bases lay between the germline ends.

The chain joins TRBV19 to TRBJ2-1; 9 nucleotides line up with TRBD2. V dropped 9 bases and J dropped 8; count of bases not matched to a gene: 14. This CDR3 region has 15 residues. From germline, CDR1 is LNHDA and CDR2 SQIVND (reference sequence). CDR3 sequence: CASSSRNSGGYEQFF. Written as DNA, the CDR3 is TGTGCCAGCTCCAGTCGGAATAGCGGGGGTTATGAGCAGTTCTTC.

This clone showed up just a few times. The gene calls are TRBV4-2 and TRBJ2-6, with 12 nucleotides matching TRBD2. Unmatched junction bases numbered 3, after V lost 3 bases and J lost 0 bases. From germline, CDR1 is LGHNA and CDR2 YNFKEQ. CDR3 length equals 18 residues. The DNA for the CDR3 is TGTGCCAGCAGCCATGTACTAGCGGGGGGCTCTGGGGCCAACGTCCTGACTTTC. Protein product: CASSHVLAGGSGANVLTF.

The genes are TRBV27 and TRBJ1-2; possible D gene TRBD1, 6 bases. Deletions cut 5 bases from V and 8 bases from J, with 18 bases between. The CDR3 is made up of 14 amino acids. Germline CDR1 is MNHEY and CDR2 is SMNVEV (reference sequence). CDR3 sequence reads: CASSPGAGVVGYTF. The DNA for the CDR3 is TGTGCCAGCAGTCCGGGGGCGGGGGTTGTAGGCTACACCTTC.

The chain links TRBV14 to TRBJ2-5; 8 nucleotides align to TRBD2. The CDR3 runs 14 residues. V was clipped by 4 bases and J by 7 bases; unmatched bases: 8. CDR1 is SGHDN and CDR2 is FVKESK in the germline V gene. The DNA of the CDR3 is TGTGCCAGCAGCCCCTCGGGACTAGAAGTGACCCAGTACTTC. It encodes CASSPSGLEVTQYF.

The table lists this clone with a count of one. This sequence joins TRBV28 and TRBJ1-2, with a possible D match to TRBD1 (5 bases). Germline loops: CDR1 MDHEN, CDR2 SYDVKM. The CDR3 is made up of 14 amino acids. Trimming cost V 2 bases and J 4 bases, with 11 bases left between them. The CDR3 DNA reads TGTGCCAGCAGTTTAGGGGGGATGCTCTATGGCTACACCTTC. Protein: CASSLGGMLYGYTF.

The chain joins TRBV7-8 to TRBJ1-1, with 11 bases lining up with TRBD1. The CDR3 sequence is 14 residues long. Trimming at V came to 2 bases and at J to 6 bases, leaving 2 bases not matched to a gene. CDR1 SGHVS and CDR2 FQNEAQ come from the germline V gene. CDR3 sequence reads: CASSLRTGGSEAFF. DNA of the CDR3: TGTGCCAGCAGCTTACGGACAGGGGGCTCTGAAGCTTTCTTT. Full variable domain (outside the CDR3, taken from reference TRBV7-8 and TRBJ1-1): GAGVSQSPRYKVAKRGQDVALRCDPISGHVSLFWYQQALGQGPEFLTYFQNEAQLDKSGLPSDRFFAERPEGSVSTLKIQRTQQEDSAVYLCASSLRTGGSEAFFGQGTRLTVV.

This chain uses TRBV18 with TRBJ2-5; D might be TRBD1 (6 bases). This CDR3 region has 15 residues. V was pared by 1 base and J by 2 bases, with 11 bases between. Germline V gene lookup returns CDR1 KGHSH and CDR2 LQKENI. In DNA form, the CDR3 reads TGTGCCAGCTCACCACTGCGGCAGGGGCAAGAGACCCAGTACTTC. It codes for CASSPLRQGQETQYF.